The 15 T cell receptor beta chains presented below share a single source sample, sequenced in a study of blood T cell repertoires in COVID-19. Profiled with immunoSEQ multiplex PCR; TCRdb holds only in-frame clones, not every one. The sample yields about 73,000 clones, 90% seen once. Sample: peripheral blood. These receptors all stem from an elderly woman with active or convalescent COVID-19.

The chain combines TRBV7-2 with TRBJ2-3; a possible D gene is TRBD2 (5 bases). CDR3 size: 15 residues. V was shortened by 1 base and J by 2 bases, with 10 bases between the two germline ends. From germline, CDR1 is SGHTA and CDR2 FQGNSA. CDR3 DNA sequence: TGTGCCAGCAGCTTAGGGAGGTGGGTCACAGATACGCAGTATTTT. Protein sequence: CASSLGRWVTDTQYF.

The chain carries TRBV6-4 and TRBJ2-1, with TRBD1 matching 9 bases. CDR1 is MRHNA and CDR2 is SNTAGT in the germline V gene. V lost 6 bases and J lost 8; bases outside the gene matches: 11. The CDR3 has 15 residues. In DNA form, the CDR3 reads TGTGCCAGCAGGGGGGGGACAGGGAAACTGGATGAGCAGTTCTTC. This sequence encodes CASRGGTGKLDEQFF.

J is TRBJ2-1 and V is TRBV7-2, with 15 bases matching TRBD2. Germline V lookup: CDR1 SGHTA, CDR2 FQGNSA. Trimming removed 5 bases from V and 8 bases from J; junction bases left unmatched: 7. The CDR3 length is 16 residues. CDR3 nucleotides: TGTGCCAGCAGCCCAAGCGGACTAGCGGGGGGGCATGAGCAGTTCTTC. Protein product: CASSPSGLAGGHEQFF. The whole variable domain, remainder taken from reference TRBV7-2 and TRBJ2-1, is GAGVSQSPSNKVTEKGKDVELRCDPISGHTALYWYRQSLGQGLEFLIYFQGNSAPDKSGLPSDRFSAERTGGSVSTLTIQRTQQEDSAVYLCASSPSGLAGGHEQFFGPGTRLTVL.

The genes are TRBV5-1 and TRBJ2-5; maybe TRBD2 (6 bases). The length of the CDR3 is 14 residues. V was clipped by 0 bases and J by 7 bases, with 13 bases between them. Germline CDR1 and CDR2: SGHRS and YFSETQ. DNA of the CDR3: TGCGCCAGCAGCTTGGGGACTACCTCTGCGACCCAGTACTTC. Translating it yields CASSLGTTSATQYF.

The chain couples TRBV7-7 to TRBJ2-5; D unclear. Trimming cost V 5 bases and J 5 bases, with 6 bases left between them. The CDR3 contains 11 residues. CDR1 and CDR2 from the germline V gene are SSHAT and FNYEAQ (reference sequence). CDR3 region: CASSPGETQYF. The DNA of the CDR3 is TGTGCCAGCAGCCCCGGGGAGACCCAGTACTTC.

V gene TRBV6-1 combines with J gene TRBJ1-4; TRBD1 matches 7 bases. With V trimmed by 3 bases and J by 10 bases, 8 bases remained unmatched. The CDR3 runs to 14 residues. Germline values: CDR1 MNHNS, CDR2 SASEGT. CDR3 loop: CASSDTGTVGKLFF. As DNA, the CDR3 is TGTGCCAGCAGTGATACGGGGACAGTGGGAAAACTGTTTTTT.

The chain has TRBV24-1 and TRBJ1-1, with D possibly TRBD1 on 6 matching bases. CDR1 is KGHDR and CDR2 is SFDVKD in the germline V gene. The CDR3 consists of 14 residues. V shed 3 bases and J shed 3 bases, with 10 bases lying between them. The CDR3 spells CATSDQGKDTEAFF. The CDR3 nucleotides read TGTGCCACCAGTGATCAGGGGAAGGACACTGAAGCTTTCTTT.

The rearrangement links TRBV28 to TRBJ1-1; D not certain. The CDR3 sequence is 15 residues long. Germline V gene data show CDR1 as MDHEN and CDR2 as SYDVKM. V shed 2 bases and J shed 0 bases, with 10 bases lying between them. The CDR3 region is CASSLPSRMNTEAFF. CDR3 nucleotides: TGTGCCAGCAGTTTACCTTCCAGGATGAACACTGAAGCTTTCTTT.

The chain recombines TRBV11-2 with TRBJ2-7; tentative D call: TRBD1 (5 bases). Germline V gene lookup returns CDR1 SGHAT and CDR2 FQNNGV. This CDR3 has 15 amino acids. Trimming cost V 1 base and J 2 bases, with 12 bases left between them. DNA of the CDR3: TGTGCCAGCAGCTTAGTAGCACAGGCAGCCTACGAGCAGTACTTC. Translation gives CASSLVAQAAYEQYF.

The V gene is TRBV5-1, the J gene TRBJ2-2; 10 bases are a match to TRBD1. The CDR3 loop spans 17 amino acids. The germline V gene encodes CDR1 SGHRS and CDR2 YFSETQ. The junction had 9 bases not matched to a gene; V was cut back by 4 bases and J by 3 bases. Here the CDR3 reads CASSARFGTGDTGELFF. In DNA form, the CDR3 reads TGCGCCAGCAGCGCCCGATTCGGGACAGGGGACACCGGGGAGCTGTTTTTT.

This clone appeared a few times. The gene calls are TRBV15 and TRBJ1-5, with D unresolved. Germline V CDR1 and CDR2: LNHNV, YYDKDF (reference sequence). Trimming removed 1 base from V and 6 bases from J, with 10 bases in between. This CDR3 contains 14 residues. Here the CDR3 reads CATSRAGTAQPQHF. The CDR3 nucleotides are TGTGCCACCAGCAGAGCCGGTACAGCTCAGCCCCAGCATTTT.

V and J are TRBV5-4 and TRBJ1-1, with a tentative D call TRBD1 (6 bases). CDR1 SGHNT and CDR2 YYREEE come from the germline V gene (reference sequence). This CDR3 is built from 16 residues. The V and J ends lost 4 bases and 6 bases respectively, with 22 bases between them. The CDR3: CASSMAHRVTRPEAFF. CDR3 DNA: TGTGCCAGCAGCATGGCCCACAGGGTTACTCGACCTGAAGCTTTCTTT.

V and J are TRBV28 and TRBJ2-3, with TRBD2 matching over 10 bases. Losses at the gene ends were 4 bases for V and 2 bases for J; bases not matched to a gene: 6. Per the germline V gene, CDR1 is MDHEN and CDR2 is SYDVKM. The CDR3 is 16 residues long. CDR3 protein: CASSYLAGGDTDTQYF. In nucleotides, the CDR3 is TGTGCCAGCAGTTATTTAGCGGGGGGTGACACAGATACGCAGTATTTT.

This sequence joins TRBV5-6 and TRBJ2-7; possible D gene TRBD1, 6 bases. The CDR3 spans 14 residues. From germline, CDR1 is SGHDT and CDR2 YYEEEE. Trimming shortened V by 2 bases and J by 4 bases, and 13 bases separated the two germline ends. DNA for the CDR3: TGTGCCAGCAGCTTCCGGACAGTGCTGTACGAGCAGTACTTC. Protein: CASSFRTVLYEQYF.

V gene TRBV9 combines with J gene TRBJ2-3; 10 bases are shared with TRBD2. CDR1 and CDR2 from the germline V gene are SGDLS and YYNGEE. The CDR3 totals 17 residues. V gave up 0 bases and J gave up 3 bases; unmatched junction bases: 7. In DNA form, the CDR3 reads TGTGCCAGCAGCGTAGGGCTAGCGGGGGCGGGGACAGATACGCAGTATTTT. Translated: CASSVGLAGAGTDTQYF.